This T cell receptor (beta chain) emerged from a study of blood T cells in healthy people across ages. About this clonotype itself: A read error is possible here, since a much larger clone lies one base away.

V was shortened by 6 bases and J by 11 bases, with 22 bases between the two germline ends. This CDR3 comprises 14 residues. A second PCR of about 7 to 12 cycles used a sample-barcoded 5' primer and a J-beta primer mix. MiXCR, applied by TCRdb to the 5' RACE reads, yields one record per CDR3 protein. Here the sample spans 550,000 to 650,000 distinct CDR3 sequences, 25% to 35% being singletons. The V and J genes are TRBV12-3 or TRBV12-4 and TRBJ2-5; D is unresolved. This TCR derives from an elderly woman in good health. The sequencing sample was made of blood. In DNA form, the CDR3 reads TGTGCCAGCAGGAGTATGAGCTCCAACAATGAGCAGTACTTC. Translating gives CASRSMSSNNEQYF.